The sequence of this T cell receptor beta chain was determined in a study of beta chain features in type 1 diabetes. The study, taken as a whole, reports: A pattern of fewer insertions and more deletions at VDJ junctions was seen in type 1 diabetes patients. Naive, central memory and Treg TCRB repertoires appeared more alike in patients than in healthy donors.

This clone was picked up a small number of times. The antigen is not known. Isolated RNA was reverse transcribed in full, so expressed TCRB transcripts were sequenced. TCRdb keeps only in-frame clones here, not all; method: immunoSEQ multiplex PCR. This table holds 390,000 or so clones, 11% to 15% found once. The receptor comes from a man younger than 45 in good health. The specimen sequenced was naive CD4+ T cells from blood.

The CDR3, as DNA: TGTGCCATCAGCGACAGGTTCCTTGGCAATCAGCCCCAGCATTTT. This sequence encodes CAISDRFLGNQPQHF. V gene TRBV10-3 combines with J gene TRBJ1-5; TRBD1 might be the D (6 bases). The germline V gene has CDR1 ENHRY and CDR2 SYGVKD. Deletions cut 6 bases from V and 2 bases from J, with 14 bases between. The CDR3 covers 15 residues.